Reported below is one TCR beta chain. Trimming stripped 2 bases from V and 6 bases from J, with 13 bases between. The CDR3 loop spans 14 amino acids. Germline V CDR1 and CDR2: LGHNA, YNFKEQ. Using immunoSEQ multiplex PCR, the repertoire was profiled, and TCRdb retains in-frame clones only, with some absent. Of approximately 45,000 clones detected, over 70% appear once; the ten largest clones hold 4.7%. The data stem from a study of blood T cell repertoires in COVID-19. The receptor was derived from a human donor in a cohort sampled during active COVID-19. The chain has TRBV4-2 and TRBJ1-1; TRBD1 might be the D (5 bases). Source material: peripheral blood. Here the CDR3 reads CASSQPRQGPEAFF. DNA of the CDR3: TGTGCCAGCAGCCAACCGAGGCAGGGCCCTGAAGCTTTCTTT.